The entry below gives a single TCR beta chain sequence along with its context. Its specificity is unknown. Produced via immunoSEQ multiplex PCR; TCRdb's table is partial and in-frame only. The data show tens of thousands of clones, with around 90% seen just once and under 0.4% held by the top ten. The data are from a study of CD4 T cells in relation to SARS-CoV-2 and coronaviruses. Whole-study results and caveats: Culture-expanded clones reflect memory recall rather than primary priming during culture.

This TCR was sampled from an adult with COVID-19. The sequenced sample was naive CD4+ T cells from PBMCs. Subset described: naive CD4+ T cells isolated by negative enrichment.

The CDR3 sequence is CASKSRSSYEQYF. The DNA for the CDR3 is TGTGCCAGCAAGTCTAGGAGCTCCTACGAGCAGTACTTC. The J gene is TRBJ2-7, the V gene TRBV12-3 or TRBV12-4; D not resolved. Trimming removed 7 bases from V and 0 bases from J, with 10 bases in between. The CDR3 is 13 amino acids.